This T cell receptor beta chain was sequenced during a study of T cells after yellow fever vaccination. This clonotype has ten or more counts. The CDR3 is 19 residues long. J was trimmed by 6 bases and V by 5 bases; bases with no gene match: 16. The 5'RACE template-switching step produced TCR cDNA and added a universal primer site and UMIs. TCRdb called the 5' RACE reads again in MiXCR, with one record for every CDR3 protein. The profile covers fewer than 350,000 distinct CDR3 sequences, with 8.7% appearing a single time and about 20% taken by the ten largest. The chain combines TRBV12-3 or TRBV12-4 with TRBJ2-2, with 12 nucleotides matching TRBD2. The material sequenced was PBMCs, taken on the day of the first yellow fever vaccination. The TCR was taken from a man between 18 and 35 years old who received the YFV17D yellow fever vaccine. The CDR3 DNA reads as TGTGCCAGCAGTCCGCCCTCCGGACTAGCGGGGACTTTCCCCGGGGAGCTGTTTTTT. The encoded protein is CASSPPSGLAGTFPGELFF.